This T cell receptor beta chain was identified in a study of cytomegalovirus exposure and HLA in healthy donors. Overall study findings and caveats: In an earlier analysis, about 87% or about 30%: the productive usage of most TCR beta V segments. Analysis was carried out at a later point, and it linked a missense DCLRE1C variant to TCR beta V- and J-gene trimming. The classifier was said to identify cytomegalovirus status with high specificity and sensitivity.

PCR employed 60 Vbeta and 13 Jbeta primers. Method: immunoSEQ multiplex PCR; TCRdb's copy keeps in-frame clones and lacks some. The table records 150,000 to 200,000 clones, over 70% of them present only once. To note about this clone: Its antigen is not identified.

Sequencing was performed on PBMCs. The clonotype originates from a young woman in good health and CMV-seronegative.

The CDR3 DNA sequence: TGTGCCAGCAGCTTAATTAGATTTGACGAGCAGTACTTC. Its protein product is CASSLIRFDEQYF. The chain uses TRBV7-8 and TRBJ2-7; D is undetermined. The V end was cut by 2 bases, the J end by 5 bases, with 10 bases between. Germline CDR1 SGHVS, CDR2 FQNEAQ. The CDR3 loop spans 13 amino acids. The whole variable domain, filled in from reference TRBV7-8 and TRBJ2-7, reads GAGVSQSPRYKVAKRGQDVALRCDPISGHVSLFWYQQALGQGPEFLTYFQNEAQLDKSGLPSDRFFAERPEGSVSTLKIQRTQQEDSAVYLCASSLIRFDEQYFGPGTRLTVT.